This T cell receptor (beta chain) was sequenced in a study of beta chain features in type 1 diabetes. Study details: What patients shared with healthy donors was a similar profile of age, gender and cell yields. The study, taken as a whole, reports: Any PCR bias toward short templates would affect both groups alike. People with Type 1 diabetes carried modestly yet significantly shorter TCRB CDR3s in all four CD4+ subsets. Overrepresentation of cells with high TCR expression could result from cDNA sequencing.

This clone was observed a few times. Its antigen remains unidentified. Expressed TCRB transcripts were sequenced, since all the RNA that had been isolated was reverse transcribed. The table came from immunoSEQ multiplex PCR; TCRdb's copy has only in-frame clones and leaves some out. In the table there are about 650,000 clones, around 12% of which are singletons. The CDR3 extends over 16 amino acids. With 0 bases clipped from V and 6 bases from J, the junction kept 14 bases outside the gene matches. The germline CDR1 and CDR2 sequences are GTSNPN and SVGIG (reference sequence). The sequenced material came from naive CD4+ T cells from blood. The V and J genes are TRBV30 and TRBJ2-7; 7 positions match TRBD2. The source is a man aged 25-45 years with type 1 diabetes. The CDR3, as DNA: TGTGCCTGGAGTGTACCCTCTGGGGGGGTGGGAGGCGAGCAGTACTTC. Translated, it gives CAWSVPSGGVGGEQYF.